This T cell receptor beta chain derives from a study of T cell repertoires and HLA-DP antigens. As for the study in general: DNA input averaged roughly 200 ng in sorted CD137+CD4+ and around 1,200 ng in pre-culture CD4+.

To note about this clone: Its target is unknown.

Germline CDR1 SGHTS, CDR2 YDEGEE. The trim removed 4 bases at V and 3 bases at J, leaving 3 bases unmatched. This CDR3 region has 13 residues. Each pre-culture CD4+ sample aimed for 200,000 to 250,000 T cell genomes at deep resolution. Assay: immunoSEQ multiplex PCR; the TCRdb copy retains only in-frame clones and omits some. The table lists more than 90,000 clones, approximately 92% of them singletons. The clonotype was recovered from a woman under 30 in good health and CMV-seronegative. Sequenced sample: CD4+ T cells from PBMCs. The chain has TRBV5-8 and TRBJ1-2; 7 positions match TRBD1. CDR3 region: CASSTGVDYGYTF. CDR3 DNA sequence: TGTGCCAGCAGCACAGGGGTTGACTATGGCTACACCTTC.